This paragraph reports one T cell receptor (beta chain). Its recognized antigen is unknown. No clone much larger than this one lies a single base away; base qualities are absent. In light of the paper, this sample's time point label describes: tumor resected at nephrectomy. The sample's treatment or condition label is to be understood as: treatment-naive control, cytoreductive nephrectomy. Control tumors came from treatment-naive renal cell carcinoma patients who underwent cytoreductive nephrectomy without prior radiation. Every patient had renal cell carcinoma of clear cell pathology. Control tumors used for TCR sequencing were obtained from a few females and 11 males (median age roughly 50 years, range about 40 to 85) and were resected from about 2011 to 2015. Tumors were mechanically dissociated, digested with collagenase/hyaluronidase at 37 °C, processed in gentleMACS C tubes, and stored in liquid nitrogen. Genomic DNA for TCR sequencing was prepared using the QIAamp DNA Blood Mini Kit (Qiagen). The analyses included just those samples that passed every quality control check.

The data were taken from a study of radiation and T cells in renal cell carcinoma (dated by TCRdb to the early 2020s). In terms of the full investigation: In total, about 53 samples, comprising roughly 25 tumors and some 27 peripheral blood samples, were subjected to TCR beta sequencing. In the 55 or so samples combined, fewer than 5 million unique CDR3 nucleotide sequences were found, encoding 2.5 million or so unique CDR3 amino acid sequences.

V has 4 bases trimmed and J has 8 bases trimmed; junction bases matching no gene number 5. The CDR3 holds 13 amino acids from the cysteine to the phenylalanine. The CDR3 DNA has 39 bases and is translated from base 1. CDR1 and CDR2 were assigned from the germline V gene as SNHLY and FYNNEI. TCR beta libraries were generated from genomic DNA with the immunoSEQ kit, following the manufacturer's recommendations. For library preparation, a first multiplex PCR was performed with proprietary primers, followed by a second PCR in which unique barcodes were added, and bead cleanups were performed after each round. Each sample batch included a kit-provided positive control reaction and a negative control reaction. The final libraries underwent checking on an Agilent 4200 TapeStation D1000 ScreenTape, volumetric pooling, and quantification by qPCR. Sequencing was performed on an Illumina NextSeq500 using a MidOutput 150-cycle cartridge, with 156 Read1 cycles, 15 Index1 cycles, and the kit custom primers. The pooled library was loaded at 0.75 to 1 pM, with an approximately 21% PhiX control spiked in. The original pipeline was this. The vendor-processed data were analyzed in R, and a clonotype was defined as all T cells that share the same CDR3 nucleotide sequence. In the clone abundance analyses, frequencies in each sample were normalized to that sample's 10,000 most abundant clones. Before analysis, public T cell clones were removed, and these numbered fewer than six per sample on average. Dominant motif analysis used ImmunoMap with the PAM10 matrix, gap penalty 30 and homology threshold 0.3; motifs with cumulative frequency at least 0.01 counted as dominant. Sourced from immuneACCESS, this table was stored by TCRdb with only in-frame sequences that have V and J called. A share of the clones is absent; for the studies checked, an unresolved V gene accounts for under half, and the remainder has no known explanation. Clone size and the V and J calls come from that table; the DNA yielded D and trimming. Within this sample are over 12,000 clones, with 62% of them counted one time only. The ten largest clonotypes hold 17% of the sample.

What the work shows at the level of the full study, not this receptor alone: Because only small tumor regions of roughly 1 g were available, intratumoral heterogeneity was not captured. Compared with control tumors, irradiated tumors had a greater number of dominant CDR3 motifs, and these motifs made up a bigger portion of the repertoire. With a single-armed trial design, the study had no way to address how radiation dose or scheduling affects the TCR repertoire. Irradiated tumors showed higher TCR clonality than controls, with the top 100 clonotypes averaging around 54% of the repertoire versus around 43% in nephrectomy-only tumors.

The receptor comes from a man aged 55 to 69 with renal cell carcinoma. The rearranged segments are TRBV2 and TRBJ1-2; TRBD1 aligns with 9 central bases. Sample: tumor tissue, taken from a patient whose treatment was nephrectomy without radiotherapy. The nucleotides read TGTGCCAGCAGTGGACAGGGGGTGGGAGGCTACACCTTC. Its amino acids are CASSGQGVGGYTF.